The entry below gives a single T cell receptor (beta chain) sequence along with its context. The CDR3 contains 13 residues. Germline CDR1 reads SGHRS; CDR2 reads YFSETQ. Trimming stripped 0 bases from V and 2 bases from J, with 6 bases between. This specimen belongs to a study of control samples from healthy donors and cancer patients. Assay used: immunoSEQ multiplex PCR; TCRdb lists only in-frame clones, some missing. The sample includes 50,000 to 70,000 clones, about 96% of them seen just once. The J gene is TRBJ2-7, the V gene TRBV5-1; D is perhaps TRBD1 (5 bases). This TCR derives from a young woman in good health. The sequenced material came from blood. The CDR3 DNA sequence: TGCGCCAGCAGCTTGGCGACAGCCTACGAGCAGTACTTC. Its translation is CASSLATAYEQYF.